Sequencing of this TCR beta chain was carried out in a study of OX40 agonist ivuxolimab in advanced cancers. Profiled with immunoSEQ multiplex PCR; TCRdb holds only in-frame clones, not every one. The data show more than 75,000 clones, roughly 90% seen once. V lost 1 base and J lost 5, with 10 bases in between. This CDR3 spans 14 amino acids. The V gene's germline CDR1 is SGHRS and CDR2 YFSETQ. Here the sequenced sample was CD4+ or CD8+ T cells sorted from blood, taken in a trial of the OX40 agonist ivuxolimab. The TCR comes from an adult with an advanced solid tumor such as melanoma, head and neck, liver or kidney cancer. The chain couples TRBV5-1 to TRBJ2-1; unclear D gene. Here the CDR3 reads CASSLSAPDNEQFF. The CDR3 DNA sequence: TGCGCCAGCAGCTTGTCTGCACCGGACAATGAGCAGTTCTTC.